Listed here are 27 T cell receptor beta chains from one sample, sequenced in a study of shared clonotypes between healthy human individuals. Here immunoSEQ multiplex PCR was the method, and the copy in TCRdb shows in-frame clones only, minus some. In the table there are a few hundred thousand clones, roughly four fifths of which are singletons. Source material: PBMCs. All receptors come from a woman in her forties in good health. Some clones in this sample may be carry-over from other donors' samples.

The count of this clone is one. This chain uses TRBV7-9 with TRBJ2-1; D is possibly TRBD2 (6 bases). CDR1 and CDR2 (germline): SEHNR, FQNEAQ (reference sequence). V shed 4 bases and J shed 8 bases, with 18 bases lying between them. The CDR3 consists of 15 residues. The DNA of the CDR3 is TGTGCCAGCAGCTCAGCTTCCACCGGGAGACATGAGCAGTTCTTC. This codes for CASSSASTGRHEQFF. Full variable domain (outside the CDR3, taken from reference TRBV7-9 and TRBJ2-1): DTGVSQNPRHKITKRGQNVTFRCDPISEHNRLYWYRQTLGQGPEFLTYFQNEAQLEKSRLLSDRFSAERPKGSFSTLEIQRTEQGDSAMYLCASSSASTGRHEQFFGPGTRLTVL.

V and J are TRBV7-3 and TRBJ2-2; 7 nucleotides match TRBD1. J lost 4 bases, V lost 5 bases, and 7 bases had no gene match. Germline V gives CDR1 SGHTA, CDR2 FQGTGA. The CDR3 sequence is 15 residues long. This CDR3 reads CASSPRQGRTGELFF. The CDR3 nucleotides are TGTGCCAGCAGCCCGCGACAGGGCCGCACCGGGGAGCTGTTTTTT.

As for this clone: This may arise from a read error, as a much more abundant clone is one base away. The V call is TRBV30, the J call TRBJ2-6, with D possibly called TRBD1 or TRBD2 (5 bases each). Germline CDR1 and CDR2: GTSNPN and SVGIG (reference sequence). This CDR3 spans 14 amino acids. The CDR3 here is CAWSADAGANVLAF. The CDR3 region has the DNA TGTGCCTGGAGTGCCGACGCCGGGGCCAACGTCCTGGCTTTC.

The J gene is TRBJ2-3, the V gene TRBV6-6; the D gene is possibly TRBD2 (6 bases). Germline V lookup: CDR1 MNHNY, CDR2 SVGAGI (reference sequence). The CDR3 runs to 15 residues. Trimming pared 2 bases from V and 4 bases from J, leaving 13 bases between. The CDR3 nucleotides read TGTGCCAGCAGTTACAATCCAGCGGGCGCAGATACGCAGTATTTT. Translation: CASSYNPAGADTQYF.

V gene TRBV5-1 combines with J gene TRBJ2-2; maybe TRBD2 (5 bases). The CDR3 sequence is 14 residues long. Trimming removed 0 bases from V and 4 bases from J, with 7 bases in between. Germline V gene data show CDR1 as SGHRS and CDR2 as YFSETQ. The CDR3 sequence: CASSLGGVTGELFF. CDR3 in DNA: TGCGCCAGCAGCTTGGGGGGAGTCACCGGGGAGCTGTTTTTT.

The chain couples TRBV30 to TRBJ1-5; D might be TRBD1 (6 bases). The CDR3 has 14 residues. The germline V and J ends were trimmed by 4 bases and 6 bases, with 16 bases remaining between them. Germline V lookup: CDR1 GTSNPN, CDR2 SVGIG (reference sequence). The CDR3 region has the DNA TGTGCCTGGACCACGGGAGGGGGGGGTCAGCCCCAGCATTTT. This sequence encodes CAWTTGGGGQPQHF.

In the case of this clone: Just one base apart from a much larger clone, this may be a read error. This chain joins TRBV9 and TRBJ2-7; maybe TRBD2 (5 bases). The V end lost 0 bases, the J end lost 7 bases, and 17 bases lay between the germline ends. Germline V gene data show CDR1 as SGDLS and CDR2 as YYNGEE. The CDR3 loop spans 15 amino acids. CDR3 region: CASSVAWCIRREQYF. In nucleotides, the CDR3 is TGTGCCAGCAGCGTAGCTTGGTGCATCCGGAGGGAGCAGTACTTC.

Of note for this clone: Other DNA sequences in the sample encode the same CDR3. The V and J genes are TRBV9 and TRBJ1-5, with D unresolved. The germline V gene encodes CDR1 SGDLS and CDR2 YYNGEE. The V end was cut by 0 bases, the J end by 1 base, with 8 bases between. CDR3 length: 15 residues. CDR3 amino acids: CASSVAPGSNQPQHF. For the CDR3, the DNA is TGTGCCAGCAGCGTAGCTCCCGGGAGCAATCAGCCCCAGCATTTT.

The chain combines TRBV7-8 with TRBJ2-7; no firm D call. Germline CDR1 reads SGHVS; CDR2 reads FQNEAQ. Trimming cost V 5 bases and J 1 base, with 9 bases left between them. The CDR3 sequence is 13 residues long. The CDR3 region is CASSTGPSYEQYF. In nucleotides, the CDR3 is TGTGCCAGCAGCACCGGGCCATCCTACGAGCAGTACTTC.

This clone has a single count. The gene calls are TRBV4-1 and TRBJ1-2; D might be TRBD1 (5 bases). This CDR3 has 15 residues. CDR1 and CDR2 (germline): MGHRA, YSYEKL. Trimming removed 3 bases from V and 8 bases from J, with 19 bases in between. CDR3 amino acids: CASSQGLQELGGYTF. In nucleotides, the CDR3 is TGCGCCAGCAGCCAGGGGTTACAGGAGCTCGGAGGCTACACCTTC.

The CDR3 coding sequence is TGTGCCAGCAGCCCCATCGGTAGATCGAACACCGGGGAGCTGTTTTTT. Amino acid sequence: CASSPIGRSNTGELFF. The V call is TRBV5-6, the J call TRBJ2-2; D gene ambiguous. The CDR3 loop spans 16 amino acids. Trimming took 4 bases from V and 0 from J, leaving 13 bases between them. Germline CDR1 is SGHDT and CDR2 is YYEEEE.

The chain has TRBV28 and TRBJ1-4; 10 nucleotides match TRBD1. V lost 5 bases and J lost 3; bases outside the gene matches: 6. From germline, CDR1 is MDHEN and CDR2 SYDVKM. CDR3 size: 16 residues. The CDR3 DNA sequence: TGTGCCAGCAGTGCCTGGACAGGGGGAGCTAATGAAAAACTGTTTTTT. As protein: CASSAWTGGANEKLFF.

The chain joins TRBV7-9 to TRBJ1-4, with 8 bases lining up with TRBD1. The V gene's germline CDR1 is SEHNR and CDR2 FQNEAQ (reference sequence). Trimming removed 0 bases from V and 2 bases from J; junction bases left unmatched: 5. The length of the CDR3 is 17 residues. CDR3 sequence reads: CASSLASQGATNEKLFF. The CDR3 bases are TGTGCCAGCAGCTTAGCTTCCCAGGGGGCGACTAATGAAAAACTGTTTTTT. The whole variable domain, filled in from reference TRBV7-9 and TRBJ1-4, reads DTGVSQNPRHKITKRGQNVTFRCDPISEHNRLYWYRQTLGQGPEFLTYFQNEAQLEKSRLLSDRFSAERPKGSFSTLEIQRTEQGDSAMYLCASSLASQGATNEKLFFGSGTQLSVL.

The J gene is TRBJ1-6, the V gene TRBV5-7, with TRBD1 matching 8 bases. TRBV5-7 is an ORF, with its function uncertain. Trimming removed 4 bases from V and 7 bases from J; junction bases left unmatched: 4. The CDR3 has 14 residues. The CDR3 is CASSRTGPNSPLHF. In DNA form, the CDR3 reads TGTGCCAGCAGCCGGACAGGGCCCAATTCACCCCTCCACTTT.

The chain is built from TRBV4-1 and TRBJ1-5; no definite D call. Trimming cost V 0 bases and J 3 bases, with 12 bases left between them. The germline CDR1 and CDR2 sequences are MGHRA and YSYEKL. The CDR3 length is 16 residues. The CDR3 coding sequence is TGCGCCAGCAGCCAAGATCTAGTGGACTACAATCAGCCCCAGCATTTT. Translated: CASSQDLVDYNQPQHF.

This clone came up once. The chain is built from TRBV7-8 and TRBJ1-2; a weak D match, TRBD1 (5 bases). The length of the CDR3 is 13 residues. Germline V CDR1 and CDR2: SGHVS, FQNEAQ. V shed 3 bases and J shed 4 bases, with 9 bases lying between them. The CDR3 protein is CASSLGGAYGYTF. CDR3 bases: TGTGCCAGCAGCTTGGGAGGGGCCTATGGCTACACCTTC.

V and J are TRBV5-1 and TRBJ2-2; D may be TRBD1 (5 bases). The V end lost 4 bases, the J end lost 4 bases, and 20 bases lay between the germline ends. This CDR3 spans 17 amino acids. Per germline, CDR1 SGHRS and CDR2 YFSETQ. CDR3 nucleotides: TGCGCCAGCAGCACCCTGCAGGGTCATAGAACCACCGGGGAGCTGTTTTTT. It is translated as CASSTLQGHRTTGELFF.

As regards this clone: A read error likely explains this, since a far larger clone differs by one base. The V call is TRBV7-6, the J call TRBJ2-3, with no clear D. V lost 3 bases and J 2 bases, leaving 0 bases between the germline ends. Germline CDR1 is SGHVS and CDR2 is FNYEAQ. The CDR3 has 11 amino acids. CDR3 nucleotides: TGTGCCAGCAGCTTCACAGATACGCAGTATTTT. Translating gives CASSFTDTQYF.

This chain connects TRBV6-4 to TRBJ2-5; 10 bases line up with TRBD1. TRBJ2-7 matches the DNA end more closely, so the J call is doubtful. Germline lookup yields CDR1 MRHNA and CDR2 SNTAGT. The CDR3 runs to 13 residues. The CDR3 region is CASSAGQGREQYF. The CDR3 DNA follows: TGTGCCAGCAGTGCGGGACAGGGGCGCGAGCAGTACTTC.

This clone was picked up many times. The same CDR3 can be traced to other DNA sequences in this sample. This chain uses TRBV7-7 with TRBJ2-1, with D perhaps TRBD1 or TRBD2 (5 bases each). The V end was cut by 1 base, the J end by 9 bases, with 10 bases between. The CDR3 spans 13 residues. Germline V gene sequence: CDR1 SSHAT, CDR2 FNYEAQ (reference sequence). CDR3 amino acids: CASSLGAGSEQFF. DNA of the CDR3: TGTGCCAGCAGCTTAGGGGCAGGGAGTGAGCAGTTCTTC.

V usage is TRBV18 and J usage is TRBJ2-7; 13 positions match TRBD2. The CDR3 consists of 15 residues. With 4 bases clipped from V and 5 bases from J, the junction kept 5 bases outside the gene matches. Germline CDR1 and CDR2: KGHSH and LQKENI. CDR3 bases: TGTGCCAGCTCACTCCTACTAGCGGGAGGGGACGAGCAGTACTTC. Its protein product is CASSLLLAGGDEQYF.

This clone was seen only a few times. The chain combines TRBV4-2 with TRBJ2-2, with 12 bases matching TRBD2. The CDR3 has 16 amino acids. With V trimmed by 6 bases and J by 2 bases, 4 bases remained unmatched. CDR1 and CDR2 (germline): LGHNA, YNFKEQ. In DNA form, the CDR3 reads TGTGCCAGCAGTCTAGCGGGAGGGCTCAACACCGGGGAGCTGTTTTTT. It encodes CASSLAGGLNTGELFF.

The gene calls are TRBV20-1 and TRBJ2-1, with a tentative D call TRBD1 (7 bases). CDR1 and CDR2 from the germline V gene are DFQATT and SNEGSKA (reference sequence). This CDR3 has 11 residues. The CDR3 protein is CRQGGSVEQFF. As DNA, the CDR3 is TGCAGGCAGGGGGGTTCAGTTGAGCAGTTCTTC.

This clone was seen ten or more times. The chain is built from TRBV10-3 and TRBJ2-7; D ambiguous. Trimming pared 3 bases from V and 7 bases from J, leaving 10 bases between. The CDR3 is made up of 12 amino acids. Germline V gives CDR1 ENHRY, CDR2 SYGVKD. CDR3 DNA sequence: TGTGCCATCAGTGAAATAGGGTCAGAGCAGTACTTC. It codes for CAISEIGSEQYF.

The chain combines TRBV10-3 with TRBJ2-7, with D tentatively TRBD2 (5 bases). Germline-derived CDR1 and CDR2 are ENHRY and SYGVKD. The CDR3 has 14 residues. V was clipped by 2 bases and J by 3 bases, with 11 bases between them. This CDR3 is CAISEERTRYEQYF. In DNA form, the CDR3 reads TGTGCCATCAGTGAGGAGCGGACTCGCTACGAGCAGTACTTC.

CDR3: CASSPAGQGAYEQYF. The CDR3 region has the DNA TGCGCCAGCAGCCCCGCGGGACAGGGGGCCTACGAGCAGTACTTC. The chain couples TRBV5-1 to TRBJ2-7; 11 bases agree with TRBD1. The V gene end was trimmed by 4 bases and the J gene end by 2 bases; junction bases not matched to a gene: 5. The V gene's germline CDR1 is SGHRS and CDR2 YFSETQ. The CDR3 has 15 residues.

V and J are TRBV12-2 and TRBJ2-7; the table's D gene call, TRBD2, was not cross checked with the DNA. TRBV12-2 is recorded as a pseudogene. The CDR3 is made up of 14 amino acids. In DNA form, the CDR3 reads TGTGCAAGTCGCTTAGGGCAGCGGTCCTACGAGCAGTACTTC. Encoded protein: CASRLGQRSYEQYF.